The 5 T cell receptor beta chains below were found in one sample sequenced in a study of blood T cell repertoires in COVID-19. Generated by immunoSEQ multiplex PCR, the TCRdb table keeps only in-frame clones and is missing some. The table includes around 430,000 clones, about 91% detected once. Sequencing used peripheral blood. The receptor source for this set is a woman aged 45-65 years with COVID-19, enrolled during active disease.

The chain combines TRBV5-6 with TRBJ1-1, with unresolved D. The germline V gene has CDR1 SGHDT and CDR2 YYEEEE. With 5 bases removed from V and 1 base from J, the gap between germline ends came to 9 bases. The CDR3 loop spans 13 amino acids. This chain's CDR3 is CASRMNRNTEAFF. CDR3 DNA sequence: TGTGCCAGCAGAATGAACAGGAACACTGAAGCTTTCTTT.

This chain links TRBV2 with TRBJ2-5; 8 nucleotides align to TRBD2. Germline loops: CDR1 SNHLY, CDR2 FYNNEI. The CDR3 extends over 16 amino acids. Trimming at V came to 7 bases and at J to 2 bases, leaving 12 bases not matched to a gene. In DNA, the CDR3 is TGTGCCAGCAACCCGAGGGCGGGGGGACCACAAGAGACCCAGTACTTC. Translated, it gives CASNPRAGGPQETQYF.

The CDR3 sequence is CASSIVPGGQPQHF. The CDR3 nucleotides read TGTGCCAGTAGTATAGTCCCGGGGGGGCAGCCCCAGCATTTT. The rearrangement uses TRBV19 and TRBJ1-5; TRBD1 might be the D (5 bases). Trimming took 1 base from V and 7 from J, leaving 11 bases between them. The CDR3 runs 14 residues. Germline CDR1 reads LNHDA; CDR2 reads SQIVND (reference sequence).

The chain carries TRBV11-3 and TRBJ2-3; a weak D match, TRBD1 (6 bases). Germline V gene sequence: CDR1 SGHNT, CDR2 YENEEA. The CDR3 totals 15 residues. Trimming removed 4 bases from V and 0 bases from J, with 11 bases in between. CDR3 DNA: TGTGCCAGCAGCTGGGGACAACATAGCACAGATACGCAGTATTTT. Translating gives CASSWGQHSTDTQYF.

The chain couples TRBV20-1 to TRBJ2-1, with 8 bases aligning to TRBD2. The CDR3 extends over 15 amino acids. The trim removed 3 bases at V and 4 bases at J, leaving 8 bases unmatched. Germline V gene sequence: CDR1 DFQATT, CDR2 SNEGSKA (reference sequence). The CDR3 region is CSASDIAGPYNEQFF. DNA of the CDR3: TGCAGTGCTAGTGATATAGCGGGACCTTACAATGAGCAGTTCTTC.